This TCR beta chain was recovered during a study of T cells expressing NK-cell markers. Study details: Cells sorted as CD3+CD56+NKG2C+, CD3+CD56+NKG2C- and CD3+CD56-NKG2C+ T cells supplied the TCR beta repertoires.

One entry per CDR3 protein, without DNA, is what TCRdb gives after re-calling the 5' RACE reads. Recorded for this sample: 300,000 to 450,000 distinct CDR3 sequences. In germline, CDR1 is SGHTA, CDR2 FQGTGA. The CDR3 contains 17 residues. Study-level points and caveats: Researchers report these clonotypes also headed the CD3+CD56-NKG2C+ fraction in several donors. The study found dominant NKG2C+ clonotypes at about 1.0-7.0% of CD8+ T cells in six donors.

Comment on this clonotype: Its cognate antigen is unknown.

What was sequenced was blood T cells: a sorted CD56 or NKG2C T cell subset, CD4+ or CD8+ T cells, or bulk PBMC T cells (not recorded which). The sequence was obtained from a man aged 18-69 years in good health. The chain employs TRBV7-3 and TRBJ2-3; TCRdb reports TRBD2, a call that lacks DNA to check it against. CDR3 residues: CASSLTPKRGGTDTQYF.